The clone carrying this TCR beta chain has a single count. Its specificity is unknown. The data were produced by immunoSEQ multiplex PCR, yet TCRdb's version contains in-frame clones alone and is incomplete. The profile covers more than 100,000 clones, with around 86% appearing a single time and roughly 1.3% taken by the ten largest. Germline V gene data show CDR1 as SGDLS and CDR2 as YYNGEE. Trimming at V came to 7 bases and at J to 1 base, leaving 5 bases not matched to a gene. The CDR3 extends over 14 amino acids. The data are from a study of T cell responses to AZD1222 COVID-19 vaccine. General study findings and limits: CD4 TCRs linked to vaccination spanned spike, dominating at 160-218 and 743-854. The study identified only six AZD1222 recipients as seropositive at baseline. Donors skewed white British and female; clonal diversity was possibly underestimated.

Sequences were derived from peripheral blood, sampled on day 0 of AZD1222 vaccination. The source is an adult in good health. The rearrangement uses TRBV9 and TRBJ2-3; 8 bases map to TRBD1. The CDR3, as DNA: TGTGCCAGCCGTCGGGGACAGGGCACAGATACGCAGTATTTT. As protein: CASRRGQGTDTQYF.